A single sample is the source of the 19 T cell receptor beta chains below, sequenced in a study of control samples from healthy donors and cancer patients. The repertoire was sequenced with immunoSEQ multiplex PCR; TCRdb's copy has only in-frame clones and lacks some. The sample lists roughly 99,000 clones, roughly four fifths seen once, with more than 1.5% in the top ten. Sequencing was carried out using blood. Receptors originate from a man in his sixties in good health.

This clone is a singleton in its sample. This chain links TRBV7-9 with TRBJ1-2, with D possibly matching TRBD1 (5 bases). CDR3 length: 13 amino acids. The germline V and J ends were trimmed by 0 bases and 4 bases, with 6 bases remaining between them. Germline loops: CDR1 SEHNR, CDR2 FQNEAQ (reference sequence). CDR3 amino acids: CASSLAGPYGYTF. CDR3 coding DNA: TGTGCCAGCAGCTTAGCGGGGCCCTATGGCTACACCTTC.

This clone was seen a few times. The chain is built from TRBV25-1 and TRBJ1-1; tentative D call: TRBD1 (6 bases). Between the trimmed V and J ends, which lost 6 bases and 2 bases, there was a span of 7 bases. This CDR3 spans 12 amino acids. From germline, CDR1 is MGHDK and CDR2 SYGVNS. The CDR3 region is CASSRGNTEAFF. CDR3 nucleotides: TGTGCCAGCAGCAGGGGAAACACTGAAGCTTTCTTT.

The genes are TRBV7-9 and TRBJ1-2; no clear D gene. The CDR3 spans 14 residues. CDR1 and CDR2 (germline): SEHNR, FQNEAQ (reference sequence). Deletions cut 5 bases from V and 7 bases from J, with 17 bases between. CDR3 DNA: TGTGCCAGCAGCCCCGGTCCTCAGCCCCGTGGCTACACCTTC. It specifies CASSPGPQPRGYTF.

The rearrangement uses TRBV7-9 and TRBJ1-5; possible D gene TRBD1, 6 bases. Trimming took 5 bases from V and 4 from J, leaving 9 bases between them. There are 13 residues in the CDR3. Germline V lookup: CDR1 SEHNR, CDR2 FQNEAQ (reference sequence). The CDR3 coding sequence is TGTGCCAGCAGCCCGGGACAAAATCAGCCCCAGCATTTT. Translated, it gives CASSPGQNQPQHF.

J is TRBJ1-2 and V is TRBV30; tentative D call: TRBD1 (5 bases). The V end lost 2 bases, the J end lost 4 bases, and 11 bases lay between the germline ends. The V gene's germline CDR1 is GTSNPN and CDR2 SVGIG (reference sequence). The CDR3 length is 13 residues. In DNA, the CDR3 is TGTGCCTGGAGTAAACGGGACCTCTATGGCTACACCTTC. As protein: CAWSKRDLYGYTF.

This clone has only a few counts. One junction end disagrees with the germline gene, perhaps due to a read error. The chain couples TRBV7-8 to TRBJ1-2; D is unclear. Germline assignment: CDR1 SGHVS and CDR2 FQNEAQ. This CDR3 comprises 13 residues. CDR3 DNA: TGTGCCAGCAGCTTAGCGAACAATGCGGTCTTGAACTTC. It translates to CASSLANNAVLNF. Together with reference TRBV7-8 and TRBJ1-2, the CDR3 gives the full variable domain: GAGVSQSPRYKVAKRGQDVALRCDPISGHVSLFWYQQALGQGPEFLTYFQNEAQLDKSGLPSDRFFAERPEGSVSTLKIQRTQQEDSAVYLCASSLANNAVLNFGSGTRLTVV.

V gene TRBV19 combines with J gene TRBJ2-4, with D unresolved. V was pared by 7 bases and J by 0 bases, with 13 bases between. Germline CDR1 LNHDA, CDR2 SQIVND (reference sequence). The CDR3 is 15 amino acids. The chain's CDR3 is CASTNGFEAKNIQYF. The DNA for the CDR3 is TGTGCCAGTACCAATGGGTTTGAAGCCAAAAACATTCAGTACTTC.

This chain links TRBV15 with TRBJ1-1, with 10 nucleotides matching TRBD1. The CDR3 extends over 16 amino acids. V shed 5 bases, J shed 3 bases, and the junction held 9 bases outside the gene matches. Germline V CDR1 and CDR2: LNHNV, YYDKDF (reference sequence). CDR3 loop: CATSGRRQGAYTEAFF. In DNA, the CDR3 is TGTGCCACCAGCGGTAGAAGACAGGGGGCTTACACTGAAGCTTTCTTT.

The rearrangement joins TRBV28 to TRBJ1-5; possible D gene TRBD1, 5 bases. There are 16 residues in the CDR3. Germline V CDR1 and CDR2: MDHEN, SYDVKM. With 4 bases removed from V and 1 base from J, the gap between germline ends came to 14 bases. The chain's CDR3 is CASSSQGYASNQPQHF. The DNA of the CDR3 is TGTGCCAGCAGTTCGCAGGGATATGCGAGCAATCAGCCCCAGCATTTT.

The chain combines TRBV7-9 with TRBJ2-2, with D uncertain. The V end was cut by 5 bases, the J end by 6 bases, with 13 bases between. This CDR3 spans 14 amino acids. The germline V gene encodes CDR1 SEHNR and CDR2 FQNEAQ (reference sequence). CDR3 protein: CASSLSIGAGELFF. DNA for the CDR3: TGTGCCAGCAGCCTCTCCATTGGGGCCGGGGAGCTGTTTTTT.

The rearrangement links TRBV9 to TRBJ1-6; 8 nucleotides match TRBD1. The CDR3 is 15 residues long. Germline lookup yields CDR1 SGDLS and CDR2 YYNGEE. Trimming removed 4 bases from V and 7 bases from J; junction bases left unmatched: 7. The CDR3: CASSLRGQANSPLHF. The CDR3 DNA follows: TGTGCCAGCAGCCTCCGGGGACAGGCCAATTCACCCCTCCACTTT.

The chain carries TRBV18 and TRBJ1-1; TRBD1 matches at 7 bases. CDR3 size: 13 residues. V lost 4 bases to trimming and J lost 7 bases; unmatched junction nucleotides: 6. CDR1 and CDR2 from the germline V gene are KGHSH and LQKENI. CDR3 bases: TGTGCCAGCTCACTACAGACAGGGCTTGAAGCTTTCTTT. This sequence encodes CASSLQTGLEAFF. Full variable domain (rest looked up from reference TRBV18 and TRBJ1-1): NAGVMQNPRHLVRRRGQEARLRCSPMKGHSHVYWYRQLPEEGLKFMVYLQKENIIDESGMPKERFSAEFPKEGPSILRIQQVVRGDSAAYFCASSLQTGLEAFFGQGTRLTVV.

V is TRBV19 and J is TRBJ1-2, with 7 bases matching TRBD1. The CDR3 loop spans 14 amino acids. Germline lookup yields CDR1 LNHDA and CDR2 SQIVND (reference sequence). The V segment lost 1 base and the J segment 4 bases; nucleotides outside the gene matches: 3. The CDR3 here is CASSIAGQTYGYTF. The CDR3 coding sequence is TGTGCCAGTAGTATAGCGGGACAGACCTATGGCTACACCTTC.

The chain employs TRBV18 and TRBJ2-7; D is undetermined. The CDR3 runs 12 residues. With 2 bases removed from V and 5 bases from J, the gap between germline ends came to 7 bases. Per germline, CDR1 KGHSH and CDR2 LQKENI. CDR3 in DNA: TGTGCCAGCTCACCAGTCCGGGACGAGCAGTACTTC. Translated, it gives CASSPVRDEQYF.

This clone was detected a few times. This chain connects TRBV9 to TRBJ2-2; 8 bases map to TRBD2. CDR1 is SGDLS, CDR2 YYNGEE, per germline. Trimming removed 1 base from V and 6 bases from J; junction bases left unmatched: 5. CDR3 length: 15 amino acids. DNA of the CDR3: TGTGCCAGCAGCGTATACCCGGGAGGGGCCGGGGAGCTGTTTTTT. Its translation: CASSVYPGGAGELFF.

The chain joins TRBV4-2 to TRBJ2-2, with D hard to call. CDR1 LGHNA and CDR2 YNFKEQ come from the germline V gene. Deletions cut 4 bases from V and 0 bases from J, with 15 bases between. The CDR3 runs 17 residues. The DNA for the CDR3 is TGTGCCAGCAGCCCCCCAGGAACGGAGACGAACACCGGGGAGCTGTTTTTT. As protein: CASSPPGTETNTGELFF.

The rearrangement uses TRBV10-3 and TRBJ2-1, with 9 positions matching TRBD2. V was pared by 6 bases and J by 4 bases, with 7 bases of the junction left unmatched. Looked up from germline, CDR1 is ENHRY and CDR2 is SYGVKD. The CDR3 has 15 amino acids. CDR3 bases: TGTGCCATCAGGGAATCTAGCGGGGTGTACAATGAGCAGTTCTTC. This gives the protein CAIRESSGVYNEQFF.

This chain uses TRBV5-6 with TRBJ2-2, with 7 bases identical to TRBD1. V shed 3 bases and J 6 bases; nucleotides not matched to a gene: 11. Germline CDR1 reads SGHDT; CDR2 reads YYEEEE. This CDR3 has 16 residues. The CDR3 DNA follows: TGTGCCAGCAGCTGGGTTGACAGGGTAGAGGCCGGGGAGCTGTTTTTT. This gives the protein CASSWVDRVEAGELFF.

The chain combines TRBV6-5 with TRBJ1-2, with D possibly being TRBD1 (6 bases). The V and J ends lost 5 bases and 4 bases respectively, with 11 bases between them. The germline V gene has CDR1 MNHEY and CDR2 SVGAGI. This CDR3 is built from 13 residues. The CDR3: CASSTTGSYGYTF. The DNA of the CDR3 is TGTGCCAGCAGTACGACAGGTTCCTATGGCTACACCTTC.